The entry below gives a single T cell receptor (beta chain) sequence along with its context. Its antigen is still unknown. This record belongs to a study of long-term antiretroviral therapy in people with HIV. Study-level results: In samples taken after ART, diversity increased but remained below transplant donor control levels.

Survey-level immunoSEQ v3.0 assays were run. Repertoires were generated with immunoSEQ multiplex PCR, while TCRdb's copy carries only in-frame clones and drops some. Here the sample spans 25,000 to 35,000 clones, more than 85% being singletons. Germline V lookup: CDR1 LNHNV, CDR2 YYDKDF (reference sequence). There are 13 residues in the CDR3. V gave up 6 bases and J gave up 2 bases, with 10 bases separating them. The chain carries TRBV15 and TRBJ1-2; perhaps TRBD1 as D (6 bases). This TCR came from a woman aged 40 to 49 with HIV. The sample in question was unsorted PBMCs, obtained approximately 6.3 years after starting antiretroviral therapy. Here the CDR3 DNA reads TGTGCCACCAGTATAGGGGGAAACTATGGCTACACCTTC. Translating gives CATSIGGNYGYTF. Complete variable domain (other parts from reference TRBV15 and TRBJ1-2): DAMVIQNPRYQVTQFGKPVTLSCSQTLNHNVMYWYQQKSSQAPKLLFHYYDKDFNNEADTPDNFQSRRPNTSFCFLDIRSPGLGDTAMYLCATSIGGNYGYTFGSGTRLTVV.